The T cell receptor beta chain under discussion was sequenced for a study of blood T cell repertoires in COVID-19. Background on the study: The origin of the acute and convalescent COVID-19 samples was the United States, Italy and Spain.

This clone was found once. How the authors handled the data: Reference gene primer amplification gave estimated nucleated cell counts. Profiling relied on immunoSEQ multiplex PCR, and the TCRdb table lists in-frame clones only, not all of them. V, J and clone size are taken as reported in that table, and D and trimming were inferred from the DNA itself. The sample shows 70,000 or so clones, around 86% of them seen only once. CDR1 and CDR2 (germline): WSHSY, SAAADI. CDR3 length: 14 residues. The trim removed 8 bases at V and 4 bases at J, leaving 6 bases unmatched. This chain joins TRBV10-2 and TRBJ2-1, with 9 positions matching TRBD2. This clonotype was obtained from an older man with active COVID-19. Sequenced input: peripheral blood. CDR3 nucleotides: TGCGCCAGCTGGGCTAGCGGGATGTACAATGAGCAGTTCTTC. Amino acids: CASWASGMYNEQFF.